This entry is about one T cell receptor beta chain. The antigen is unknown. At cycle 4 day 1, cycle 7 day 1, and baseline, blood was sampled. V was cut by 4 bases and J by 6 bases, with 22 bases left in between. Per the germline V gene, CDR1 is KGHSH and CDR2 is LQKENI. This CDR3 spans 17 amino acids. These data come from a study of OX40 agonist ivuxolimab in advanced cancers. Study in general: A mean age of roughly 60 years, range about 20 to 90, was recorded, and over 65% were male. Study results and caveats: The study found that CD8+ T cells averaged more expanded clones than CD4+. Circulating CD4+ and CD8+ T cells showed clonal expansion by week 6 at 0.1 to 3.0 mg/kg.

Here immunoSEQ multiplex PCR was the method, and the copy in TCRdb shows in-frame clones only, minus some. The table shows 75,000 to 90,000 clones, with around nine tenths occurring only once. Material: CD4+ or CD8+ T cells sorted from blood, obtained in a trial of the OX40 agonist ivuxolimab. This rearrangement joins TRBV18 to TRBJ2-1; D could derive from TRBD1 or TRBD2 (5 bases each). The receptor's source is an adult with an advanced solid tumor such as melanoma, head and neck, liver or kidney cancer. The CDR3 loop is CASSRDGGGLGSNEQFF. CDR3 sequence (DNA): TGTGCCAGCTCACGAGATGGGGGTGGTTTAGGGTCCAATGAGCAGTTCTTC. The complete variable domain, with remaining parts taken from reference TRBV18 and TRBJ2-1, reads NAGVMQNPRHLVRRRGQEARLRCSPMKGHSHVYWYRQLPEEGLKFMVYLQKENIIDESGMPKERFSAEFPKEGPSILRIQQVVRGDSAAYFCASSRDGGGLGSNEQFFGPGTRLTVL.